This entry features one T cell receptor (beta chain) sequence. Tumor samples were obtained before definitive surgery or chemotherapy. Unmatched junction bases numbered 4, after V lost 0 bases and J lost 0 bases. The CDR3 is 19 residues long. Germline CDR1 SGHRS, CDR2 YFSETQ. The source of the sample is a study of high-grade serous ovarian cancer treatment subgroups. Profiling relied on immunoSEQ multiplex PCR, and the TCRdb table lists in-frame clones only, not all of them. The sample shows more than 6,000 clones, roughly three quarters of them seen only once. The source material was tumor tissue. This chain joins TRBV5-1 and TRBJ2-3; 16 bases match TRBD2. This TCR derives from a human donor with high-grade serous ovarian cancer. Written as DNA, the CDR3 is TGCGCCAGCAGCTTGGAACTGGGACTAGCGGGGGGGAGCACAGATACGCAGTATTTT. Encoded protein: CASSLELGLAGGSTDTQYF.